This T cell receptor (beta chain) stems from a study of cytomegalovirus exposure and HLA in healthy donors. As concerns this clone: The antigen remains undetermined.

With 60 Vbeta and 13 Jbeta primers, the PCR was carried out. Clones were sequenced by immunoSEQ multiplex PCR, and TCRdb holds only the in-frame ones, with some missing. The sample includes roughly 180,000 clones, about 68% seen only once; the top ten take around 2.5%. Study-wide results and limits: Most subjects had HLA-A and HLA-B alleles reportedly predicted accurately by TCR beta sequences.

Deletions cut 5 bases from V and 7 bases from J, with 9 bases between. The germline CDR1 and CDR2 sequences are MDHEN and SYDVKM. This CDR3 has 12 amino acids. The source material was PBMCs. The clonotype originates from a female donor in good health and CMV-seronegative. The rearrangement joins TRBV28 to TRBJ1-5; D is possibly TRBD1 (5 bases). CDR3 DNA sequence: TGTGCCAGCAGTGGACACGGCCAGCCCCAGCATTTT. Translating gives CASSGHGQPQHF.